This entry lists 22 T cell receptor beta chains sequenced from one sample in a study of cytomegalovirus exposure and HLA in healthy donors. The data were produced by immunoSEQ multiplex PCR, yet TCRdb's version contains in-frame clones alone and is incomplete. The sample includes about 260,000 clones, 90% of them seen just once. Sequencing was performed on PBMCs. These TCRs come from a woman under 40 in good health and CMV-seronegative.

The chain employs TRBV19 and TRBJ1-5; a possible D gene is TRBD1 (6 bases). The CDR3 has 15 residues. Per the germline V gene, CDR1 is LNHDA and CDR2 is SQIVND (reference sequence). Trimming removed 5 bases from V and 2 bases from J, with 13 bases in between. CDR3 nucleotide sequence: TGTGCCAGTAGTCAAACCCCAGGGGGCAATCAGCCCCAGCATTTT. Protein sequence: CASSQTPGGNQPQHF. Based on the CDR3 plus reference TRBV19 and TRBJ1-5, the full variable domain is DGGITQSPKYLFRKEGQNVTLSCEQNLNHDAMYWYRQDPGQGLRLIYYSQIVNDFQKGDIAEGYSVSREKKESFPLTVTSAQKNPTAFYLCASSQTPGGNQPQHFGDGTRLSIL.

The rearrangement uses TRBV7-3 and TRBJ2-2; 8 bases agree with TRBD2. The CDR3 totals 14 residues. V lost 4 bases to trimming and J lost 5 bases; unmatched junction nucleotides: 3. The germline CDR1 and CDR2 sequences are SGHTA and FQGTGA. The CDR3 DNA follows: TGTGCCAGCAGCTCCTTAGCGGGAACCGGGGAGCTGTTTTTT. Translation: CASSSLAGTGELFF. Filled out from reference TRBV7-3 and TRBJ2-2, the complete variable domain reads GAGVSQTPSNKVTEKGKYVELRCDPISGHTALYWYRQSLGQGPEFLIYFQGTGAADDSGLPNDRFFAVRPEGSVSTLKIQRTERGDSAVYLCASSSLAGTGELFFGEGSRLTVL.

The chain joins TRBV11-2 to TRBJ1-1; the match to TRBD1 covers 7 bases. Germline V gene sequence: CDR1 SGHAT, CDR2 FQNNGV. The CDR3 extends over 13 amino acids. The junction had 5 bases not matched to a gene; V was cut back by 0 bases and J by 10 bases. The CDR3 region is CASSLDGAGGAFF. CDR3 coding DNA: TGTGCCAGCAGCTTAGACGGGGCAGGGGGAGCTTTCTTT.

This rearrangement joins TRBV5-4 to TRBJ1-1; D is unclear. Germline V gene data show CDR1 as SGHNT and CDR2 as YYREEE (reference sequence). V was trimmed by 2 bases and J by 1 base, leaving 3 bases between them. The CDR3 consists of 12 residues. CDR3 region: CASSFSNTEAFF. CDR3 sequence (DNA): TGTGCCAGCAGCTTCTCGAACACTGAAGCTTTCTTT.

A note on this clone: This sample includes further DNA sequences coding for the same CDR3. The chain links TRBV19 to TRBJ2-7; tentatively, D is TRBD1 or TRBD2 (6 bases each). Looked up from germline, CDR1 is LNHDA and CDR2 is SQIVND (reference sequence). V was clipped by 4 bases and J by 3 bases, with 13 bases between them. This CDR3 region has 14 residues. CDR3 DNA sequence: TGTGCCAGTAGTAATGGGGGGCCCTACTACGAGCAGTACTTC. It is translated as CASSNGGPYYEQYF. The variable domain in full, with the rest retrieved from reference TRBV19 and TRBJ2-7, is DGGITQSPKYLFRKEGQNVTLSCEQNLNHDAMYWYRQDPGQGLRLIYYSQIVNDFQKGDIAEGYSVSREKKESFPLTVTSAQKNPTAFYLCASSNGGPYYEQYFGPGTRLTVT.

The V call is TRBV4-3, the J call TRBJ1-1, with 9 bases identical to TRBD1. The CDR3 contains 15 residues. Germline V gene lookup returns CDR1 LGHNA and CDR2 YSLEER. The ends lost 4 bases at V and 5 bases at J; junction bases unmatched: 8. CDR3 nucleotide sequence: TGCGCCAGCAGCCTGTCCAGGACAGGGGTAACTGAAGCTTTCTTT. Amino acid sequence: CASSLSRTGVTEAFF.

The chain employs TRBV7-2 and TRBJ2-7; TRBD1 agrees at 7 bases. Losses at the gene ends were 2 bases for V and 3 bases for J; bases not matched to a gene: 7. There are 15 residues in the CDR3. Germline CDR1 reads SGHTA; CDR2 reads FQGNSA. The CDR3, as DNA: TGTGCCAGCAGCTTAAAACAGGGGTTTGTCTACGAGCAGTACTTC. This encodes CASSLKQGFVYEQYF.

The CDR3 coding sequence is TGTGCTAGTGCCAAGCAAGAGACCCAGTACTTC. It encodes CASAKQETQYF. The chain carries TRBV12-5 and TRBJ2-5; no reliable D call. V lost 7 bases and J lost 2, with 5 bases in between. Germline assignment: CDR1 LGHNT and CDR2 FRNRAP. The CDR3 runs 11 residues.

CDR3 region: CASTRAGGAYEQYF. The DNA of the CDR3 is TGTGCCAGCACCCGAGCGGGAGGGGCCTACGAGCAGTACTTC. This chain uses TRBV28 with TRBJ2-7, with TRBD2 identical over 10 bases. This CDR3 region has 14 residues. V gave up 7 bases and J gave up 2 bases; unmatched junction bases: 5. Germline V gives CDR1 MDHEN, CDR2 SYDVKM.

The rearrangement joins TRBV2 to TRBJ2-7, with 7 positions matching TRBD1. The J segment lost 6 bases and the V segment lost 7 bases, leaving 9 bases of the junction unmatched. The CDR3 extends over 13 amino acids. The germline V gene has CDR1 SNHLY and CDR2 FYNNEI. The chain's CDR3 is CASIGTVVIEQYF. In DNA, the CDR3 is TGTGCCAGCATTGGGACAGTAGTTATCGAGCAGTACTTC.

The genes are TRBV2 and TRBJ2-3; D uncertain. The V and J ends lost 5 bases and 4 bases respectively, with 13 bases between them. Germline V gene lookup returns CDR1 SNHLY and CDR2 FYNNEI. CDR3 length: 14 amino acids. This CDR3 is CASSLEVGSDTQYF. The CDR3 DNA reads as TGTGCCAGCAGTCTAGAAGTCGGCTCAGATACGCAGTATTTT.

The rearrangement uses TRBV29-1 and TRBJ2-2; possibly TRBD1 or TRBD2 for D (5 bases each). The CDR3 loop spans 14 amino acids. With 6 bases removed from V and 0 bases from J, the gap between germline ends came to 11 bases. CDR1 is SQVTM and CDR2 is ANQGSEA in the germline V gene. The CDR3: CSVIGGANTGELFF. In DNA, the CDR3 is TGCAGCGTCATTGGGGGAGCGAACACCGGGGAGCTGTTTTTT.

V usage is TRBV18 and J usage is TRBJ1-3; D gene ambiguous. Trimming took off 3 bases at V and 1 base at J, with 7 bases between the two ends. Germline CDR1 KGHSH, CDR2 LQKENI. CDR3 size: 14 residues. For the CDR3, the DNA is TGTGCCAGCTCACCGGAACAGTCTGGAAACACCATATATTTT. Its protein product is CASSPEQSGNTIYF.

This rearrangement joins TRBV30 to TRBJ2-3; TRBD1 or TRBD2 may be the D gene (6 bases each). Trimming stripped 3 bases from V and 2 bases from J, with 18 bases between. CDR3 size: 16 residues. CDR1 is GTSNPN, CDR2 SVGIG, per germline (reference sequence). CDR3 in DNA: TGTGCCTGGAGATTTGGGCGGAGGGGACACACAGATACGCAGTATTTT. Protein product: CAWRFGRRGHTDTQYF.

The chain links TRBV29-1 to TRBJ2-1, with 9 bases fitting TRBD2. With V trimmed by 7 bases and J by 9 bases, 13 bases remained unmatched. Germline CDR1 SQVTM, CDR2 ANQGSEA. This CDR3 has 14 residues. CDR3 in DNA: TGCAGCGCCCTAGCGGGATTTCTGGGTAGTGAGCAGTTCTTC. Protein product: CSALAGFLGSEQFF.

The chain recombines TRBV11-3 with TRBJ2-7; possible D gene TRBD1, 5 bases. Trimming took 5 bases from V and 7 from J, leaving 21 bases between them. The CDR3 covers 15 residues. Looked up from germline, CDR1 is SGHNT and CDR2 is YENEEA. For the CDR3, the DNA is TGTGCCAGCAGCGAACAGGTTACCCTTTCTTTTGAGCAGTACTTC. This encodes CASSEQVTLSFEQYF.

This clone was recorded once. The chain combines TRBV27 with TRBJ2-7; 9 bases align to TRBD1. This CDR3 is built from 14 residues. V lost 4 bases to trimming and J lost 3 bases; unmatched junction nucleotides: 4. From germline, CDR1 is MNHEY and CDR2 SMNVEV (reference sequence). DNA of the CDR3: TGTGCCAGCAGTTCCGAGGACAGGGGCTACGAGCAGTACTTC. Its translation is CASSSEDRGYEQYF.

This clone has more than one count but fewer than ten. This rearrangement joins TRBV14 to TRBJ1-1; 8 bases are a match to TRBD1. Germline V CDR1 and CDR2: SGHDN, FVKESK. The CDR3 is 15 residues long. J was trimmed by 3 bases and V by 5 bases; bases with no gene match: 8. CDR3 protein: CASSTHRGLDTEAFF. In nucleotides, the CDR3 is TGTGCCAGCAGCACCCACAGGGGGTTGGACACTGAAGCTTTCTTT.

This chain connects TRBV5-4 to TRBJ1-1, with D perhaps matching TRBD1 (5 bases). The CDR3 length is 12 residues. The V gene's germline CDR1 is SGHNT and CDR2 YYREEE (reference sequence). V lost 4 bases, J lost 5 bases, and 9 bases lay in between. CDR3 sequence: CASSPGRTEAFF. For the CDR3, the DNA is TGTGCCAGCAGCCCGGGGCGTACTGAAGCTTTCTTT.

This chain uses TRBV27 with TRBJ2-1; the D gene is possibly TRBD2 (6 bases). The ends were cut back, 5 bases at V and 9 bases at J, with 11 bases in the middle. CDR1 and CDR2 (germline): MNHEY, SMNVEV (reference sequence). This CDR3 has 12 residues. Here the CDR3 reads CASSPSVGEQFF. In DNA, the CDR3 is TGTGCCAGCAGTCCTAGCGTCGGTGAGCAGTTCTTC.

A single count supports this clone. The chain carries TRBV7-9 and TRBJ1-1; no firm D call. Trimming cost V 5 bases and J 10 bases, with 11 bases left between them. The CDR3 has 11 amino acids. CDR1 and CDR2 from the germline V gene are SEHNR and FQNEAQ (reference sequence). The CDR3 protein is CASSPDVGAFF. The CDR3 DNA reads as TGTGCCAGCAGCCCCGATGTGGGAGCTTTCTTT. Complete variable domain (other parts from reference TRBV7-9 and TRBJ1-1): DTGVSQNPRHKITKRGQNVTFRCDPISEHNRLYWYRQTLGQGPEFLTYFQNEAQLEKSRLLSDRFSAERPKGSFSTLEIQRTEQGDSAMYLCASSPDVGAFFGQGTRLTVV.

This CDR3 reads CASSFGGTDYGYTF. CDR3 DNA sequence: TGTGCCAGCAGTTTCGGGGGAACAGACTATGGCTACACCTTC. V gene TRBV27 combines with J gene TRBJ1-2, with D possibly matching TRBD1 (5 bases). The CDR3 has 14 residues. V was clipped by 3 bases and J by 3 bases, with 11 bases between them. Germline CDR1 reads MNHEY; CDR2 reads SMNVEV (reference sequence).